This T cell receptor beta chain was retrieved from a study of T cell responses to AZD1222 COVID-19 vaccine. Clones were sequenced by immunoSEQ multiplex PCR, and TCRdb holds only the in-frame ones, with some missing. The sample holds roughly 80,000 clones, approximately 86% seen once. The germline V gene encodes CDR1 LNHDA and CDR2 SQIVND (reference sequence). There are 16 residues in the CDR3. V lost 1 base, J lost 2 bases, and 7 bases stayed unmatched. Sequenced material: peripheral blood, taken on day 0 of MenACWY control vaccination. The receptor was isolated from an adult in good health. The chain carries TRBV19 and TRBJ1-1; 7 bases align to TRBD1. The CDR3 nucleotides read TGTGCCAGTAGTATAGTGAGAGACAGGGCAAACACTGAAGCTTTCTTT. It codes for CASSIVRDRANTEAFF.